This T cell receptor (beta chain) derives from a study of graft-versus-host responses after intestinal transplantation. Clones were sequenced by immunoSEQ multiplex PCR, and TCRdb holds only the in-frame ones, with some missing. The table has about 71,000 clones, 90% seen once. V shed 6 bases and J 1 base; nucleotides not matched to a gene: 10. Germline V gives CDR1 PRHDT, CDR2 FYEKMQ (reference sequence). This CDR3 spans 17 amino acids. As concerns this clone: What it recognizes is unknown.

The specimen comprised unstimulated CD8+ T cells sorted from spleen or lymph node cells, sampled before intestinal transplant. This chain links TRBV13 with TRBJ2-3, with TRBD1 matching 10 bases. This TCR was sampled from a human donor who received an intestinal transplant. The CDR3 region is CASSLSLGTGGTDTQYF. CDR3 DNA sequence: TGTGCCAGCAGTCTATCCCTCGGGACAGGGGGCACAGATACGCAGTATTTT.